The clone carrying this TCR beta chain was seen once. TCRdb re-analyzed the PCR reads through MiXCR. The sample includes 30,000 to 35,000 clones, about 32% seen only once; the top ten take about 15%. CDR1 and CDR2 from the germline V gene are DFQATT and SNEGSKA (reference sequence). The CDR3 consists of 14 residues. Trimming cost V 1 base and J 8 bases; bases outside gene matches: 6. Before thyroid surgery, none of the patients had received any treatment. These data originate in a study of metastatic and nonmetastatic thyroid tumors. This chain uses TRBV20-1 with TRBJ2-1, with 9 bases aligning to TRBD2. Sequencing used tumor tissue. This TCR was sampled from a female donor with papillary thyroid cancer or a benign thyroid nodule (not recorded which). Some clones in this sample may be carry-over from other donors' samples. The CDR3 sequence is CSARVDSGRHEQFF. The CDR3 DNA reads TGCAGTGCTAGAGTCGATAGCGGGAGACATGAGCAGTTCTTC.